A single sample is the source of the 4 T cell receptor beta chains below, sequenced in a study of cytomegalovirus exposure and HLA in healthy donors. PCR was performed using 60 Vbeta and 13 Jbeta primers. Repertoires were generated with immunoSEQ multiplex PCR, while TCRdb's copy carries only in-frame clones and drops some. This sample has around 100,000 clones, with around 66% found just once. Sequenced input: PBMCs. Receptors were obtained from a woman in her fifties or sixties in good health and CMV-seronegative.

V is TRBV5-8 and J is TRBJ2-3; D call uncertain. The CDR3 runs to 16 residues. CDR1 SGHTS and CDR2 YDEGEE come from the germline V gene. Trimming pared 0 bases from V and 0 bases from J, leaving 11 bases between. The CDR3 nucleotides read TGTGCCAGCAGCTTGGTCTTAGTTCGGAGCACAGATACGCAGTATTTT. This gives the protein CASSLVLVRSTDTQYF.

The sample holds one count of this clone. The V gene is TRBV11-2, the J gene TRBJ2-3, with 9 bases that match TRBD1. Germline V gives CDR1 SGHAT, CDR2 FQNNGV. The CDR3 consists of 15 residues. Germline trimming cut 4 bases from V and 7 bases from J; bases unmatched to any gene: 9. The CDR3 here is CASSSTGGLTHTQYF. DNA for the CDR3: TGTGCCAGCAGCTCTACAGGGGGCCTCACTCATACGCAGTATTTT.

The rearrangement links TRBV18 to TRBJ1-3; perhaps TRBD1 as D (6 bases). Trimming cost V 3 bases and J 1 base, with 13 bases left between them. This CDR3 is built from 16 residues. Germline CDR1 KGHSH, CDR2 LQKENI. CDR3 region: CASSPPTGTSGNTIYF. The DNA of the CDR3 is TGTGCCAGCTCACCTCCCACAGGGACGTCTGGAAACACCATATATTTT.

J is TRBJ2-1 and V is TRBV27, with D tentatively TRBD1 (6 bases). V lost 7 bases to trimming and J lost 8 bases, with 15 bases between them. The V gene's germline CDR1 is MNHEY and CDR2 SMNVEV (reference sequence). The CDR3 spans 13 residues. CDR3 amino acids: CASKRTGFYEQFF. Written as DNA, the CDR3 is TGTGCCAGCAAACGTACAGGGTTTTATGAGCAGTTCTTC.